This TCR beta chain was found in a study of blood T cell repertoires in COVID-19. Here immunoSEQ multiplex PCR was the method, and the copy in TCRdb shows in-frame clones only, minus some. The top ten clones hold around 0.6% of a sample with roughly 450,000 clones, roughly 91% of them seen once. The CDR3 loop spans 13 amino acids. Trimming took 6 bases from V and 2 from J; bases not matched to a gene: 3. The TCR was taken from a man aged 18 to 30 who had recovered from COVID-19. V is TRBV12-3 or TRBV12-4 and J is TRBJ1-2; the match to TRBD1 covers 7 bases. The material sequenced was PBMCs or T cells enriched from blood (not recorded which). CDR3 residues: CASRPDRNYGYTF. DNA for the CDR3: TGTGCCAGCAGGCCGGACAGGAACTATGGCTACACCTTC.